This T cell receptor (beta chain) was identified in a study of T cells after yellow fever vaccination. Study as a whole: Researchers used SMART-Seq v4 Ultra Low Input to prepare fractions that had low cell numbers.

The CDR3 contains 18 residues. Trimming cost V 10 bases and J 6 bases; bases outside gene matches: 21. Germline values: CDR1 MDHEN, CDR2 SYDVKM. Notes on the study in general: Post-booster samples contained most primary-vaccination clones (roughly 96% CD4, about 90% CD8).

This clonotype came up a few times. What it binds is unknown. They built TCR cDNA with 5'RACE template switching, a step that put in a universal primer site and UMIs. TCRdb fed the 5' RACE reads into MiXCR, producing one record per CDR3 protein. The profile shows fewer than 650,000 distinct CDR3 sequences, 21% of them singletons. The receptor was isolated from a young man who received the YFV17D yellow fever vaccine. The sequencing here drew on PBMCs, taken roughly 20 days after the first yellow fever vaccination. The J gene is TRBJ2-2, the V gene TRBV28, with 9 bases that match TRBD2. CDR3 nucleotide sequence: TGTGCCACCTTGCTAGCGGGGCACCGCGAGAACCTCCCCGGGGAGCTGTTTTTT. Protein: CATLLAGHRENLPGELFF.